These 21 T cell receptor beta chains originate from one sample sequenced in a study of T-cell reconstitution after alpha-beta-depleted transplantation in children. A library of TCRbeta sequences, prepared with unique molecular identifiers, was generated. TCRdb recomputed calls from the PCR reads with MiXCR, one row per CDR3 protein. The sample has some 300,000 distinct CDR3 sequences; approximately 10% are singletons. The sequenced sample was PBMCs from the stem cell graft donor, obtained from the stem cell graft. All receptors derive from a human donor who donated a stem cell graft to a child with acute lymphoblastic leukemia.

The chain combines TRBV20-1 with TRBJ2-2, with D perhaps being TRBD1 or TRBD2 (5 bases each). CDR1 is DFQATT, CDR2 SNEGSKA, per germline (reference sequence). With 5 bases removed from V and 5 bases from J, the gap between germline ends came to 12 bases. This CDR3 contains 13 residues. The CDR3 coding sequence is TGCAGTGCTGGGGGTATTGAGACCGGGGAGCTGTTTTTT. Amino acid sequence: CSAGGIETGELFF.

This rearrangement joins TRBV11-2 to TRBJ2-5; 15 nucleotides line up with TRBD2. The CDR3 is 20 residues long. The V gene's germline CDR1 is SGHAT and CDR2 FQNNGV. V trimming: 5 bases; J trimming: 1 base; junction bases outside the gene matches: 14. This chain's CDR3 is CASSPSKWTSGRDIQETQYF. The DNA of the CDR3 is TGTGCCAGCAGCCCCTCCAAGTGGACTAGCGGGAGGGATATCCAAGAGACCCAGTACTTC.

This clonotype was seen only a few times. The chain links TRBV7-6 to TRBJ2-1, with a weak D call TRBD2 (6 bases). Germline CDR1 SGHVS, CDR2 FNYEAQ. CDR3 size: 16 residues. Trimming pared 1 base from V and 3 bases from J, leaving 13 bases between. The CDR3 nucleotides read TGTGCCAGCAGCTTAGGGGACTTCCCAGTCTACAATGAGCAGTTCTTC. Protein sequence: CASSLGDFPVYNEQFF.

V gene TRBV4-2 combines with J gene TRBJ2-7, with TRBD1 matching over 11 bases. Germline V gene data show CDR1 as LGHNA and CDR2 as YNFKEQ. V was pared by 4 bases and J by 2 bases, with 7 bases of the junction left unmatched. This CDR3 comprises 16 residues. The CDR3 sequence is CASSLDGGQGAYEQYF. In DNA form, the CDR3 reads TGTGCCAGCAGCCTGGACGGGGGACAGGGGGCCTACGAGCAGTACTTC.

This clonotype was seen more than once but under ten times. The chain recombines TRBV6-7 with TRBJ2-3; D unresolved. TRBV6-7 is identified as an open reading frame with a role that is uncertain. The CDR3 has 14 residues. Trimming took 0 bases from V and 6 from J, leaving 10 bases between them. The CDR3 coding sequence is TGTGCCAGCAGTTACTCGGCTGGACGGGATACGCAGTATTTT. Protein: CASSYSAGRDTQYF.

This clonotype was counted a few times. The gene calls are TRBV5-1 and TRBJ2-1; 7 nucleotides match TRBD2. The J segment lost 3 bases and the V segment lost 0 bases, leaving 6 bases of the junction unmatched. CDR1 and CDR2 (germline): SGHRS, YFSETQ. The CDR3 length is 16 residues. The DNA of the CDR3 is TGCGCCAGCAGCTTGGAACTACAGCGGGGCTACAATGAGCAGTTCTTC. Translating it yields CASSLELQRGYNEQFF.

The chain employs TRBV20-1 and TRBJ2-1; 15 bases agree with TRBD2. CDR3 length: 14 residues. Germline loops: CDR1 DFQATT, CDR2 SNEGSKA (reference sequence). V lost 4 bases and J lost 7; bases outside the gene matches: 2. DNA for the CDR3: TGCAGTGCTACCGGGACTAGCGGGAGGAATGAGCAGTTCTTC. Amino acids: CSATGTSGRNEQFF.

This clonotype was detected ten times or more. The chain recombines TRBV27 with TRBJ2-1; TRBD2 aligns across 7 bases. This CDR3 comprises 14 residues. CDR1 is MNHEY and CDR2 is SMNVEV in the germline V gene (reference sequence). The junction had 2 bases not matched to a gene; V was cut back by 1 base and J by 5 bases. DNA for the CDR3: TGTGCCAGCAGTTTATTGGGGGGGGACAATGAGCAGTTCTTC. It is translated as CASSLLGGDNEQFF.

In its sample, this clonotype was seen a few times. The rearrangement uses TRBV6-1 and TRBJ1-1, with 7 nucleotides matching TRBD1. The junction had 3 bases not matched to a gene; V was cut back by 5 bases and J by 0 bases. Germline V gene data show CDR1 as MNHNS and CDR2 as SASEGT. There are 14 residues in the CDR3. The CDR3 bases are TGTGCCAGCAGTACGGGACAGATGAACACTGAAGCTTTCTTT. The encoded protein is CASSTGQMNTEAFF.

This clonotype was seen a handful of times. The chain employs TRBV11-3 and TRBJ1-1, with 7 positions matching TRBD1. The junction had 6 bases not matched to a gene; V was cut back by 1 base and J by 1 base. The CDR3 is 16 amino acids. Per germline, CDR1 SGHNT and CDR2 YENEEA. CDR3 sequence (DNA): TGTGCCAGCAGCTTAGGACAGGACAGGACGAACACTGAAGCTTTCTTT. Protein: CASSLGQDRTNTEAFF.

This clonotype was detected many times. This sequence joins TRBV5-1 and TRBJ2-3; D is possibly TRBD2 (6 bases). This CDR3 region has 14 residues. From germline, CDR1 is SGHRS and CDR2 YFSETQ. V was trimmed by 3 bases and J by 0 bases, leaving 8 bases between them. CDR3 DNA sequence: TGCGCCAGCAGCTCCGGGAGTAGCACAGATACGCAGTATTTT. This sequence encodes CASSSGSSTDTQYF.

As regards this clonotype: A read error is possible here, since a much larger clone lies one base away. The chain uses TRBV29-1 and TRBJ2-1, with D perhaps matching TRBD1 (5 bases). Trimming left V 6 bases short and J 3 bases short, with 15 bases between. CDR1 is SQVTM, CDR2 ANQGSEA, per germline. The CDR3 sequence is 14 residues long. This CDR3 is CSVHTGRFYNEQFF. The CDR3 DNA reads TGCAGCGTGCACACAGGACGATTCTACAATGAGCAGTTCTTC.

Many counts were recorded for this clonotype. The chain's CDR3 is CASSQGPDREFYGYTF. DNA of the CDR3: TGCGCCAGCAGCCAGGGCCCGGACAGGGAATTCTATGGCTACACCTTC. The rearrangement links TRBV4-3 to TRBJ1-2, with 8 bases identical to TRBD1. Germline CDR1 reads LGHNA; CDR2 reads YSLEER. The V and J ends lost 3 bases and 4 bases, in that order; junction bases with no gene match: 10. The CDR3 has 16 residues.

V and J are TRBV3-1 and TRBJ2-7; TRBD2 agrees at 9 bases. Germline assignment: CDR1 LGHDT and CDR2 YNNKEL (reference sequence). Trimming removed 0 bases from V and 3 bases from J; junction bases left unmatched: 9. The CDR3 has 17 residues. Written as DNA, the CDR3 is TGTGCCAGCAGCCAAGATCGTCTTATTAGCGGGAGCTACGAGCAGTACTTC. Amino acid sequence: CASSQDRLISGSYEQYF.

In this sample, this clonotype turned up many times. This sequence joins TRBV7-2 and TRBJ2-5; maybe TRBD2 (6 bases). CDR3 length: 15 residues. Germline V gene lookup returns CDR1 SGHTA and CDR2 FQGNSA. V gave up 1 base and J gave up 5 bases, with 14 bases separating them. The DNA for the CDR3 is TGTGCCAGCAGCTTAGTCACGGGCGGAGGGGAGACCCAGTACTTC. This encodes CASSLVTGGGETQYF.

This clonotype was observed a few times. The rearrangement joins TRBV3-1 to TRBJ1-4, with a tentative D call TRBD1 (5 bases). The germline V gene has CDR1 LGHDT and CDR2 YNNKEL (reference sequence). The CDR3 consists of 14 residues. With 4 bases removed from V and 4 bases from J, the gap between germline ends came to 10 bases. The DNA for the CDR3 is TGTGCCAGCAGCCTCGACAGCTATAATGAAAAACTGTTTTTT. Its translation is CASSLDSYNEKLFF.

There are a few counts of this clonotype. The chain is built from TRBV30 and TRBJ1-3; 10 positions agree with TRBD1. Germline lookup yields CDR1 GTSNPN and CDR2 SVGIG (reference sequence). V dropped 1 base and J dropped 4; count of bases not matched to a gene: 4. This CDR3 has 15 amino acids. The CDR3 coding sequence is TGTGCCTGGAGTGGACAGGGGGCGAGAGGAAACACCATATATTTT. It encodes CAWSGQGARGNTIYF.

J is TRBJ2-2 and V is TRBV29-1, with D unclear. The germline V and J ends were trimmed by 2 bases and 0 bases, with 7 bases remaining between them. There are 14 residues in the CDR3. Germline V gene lookup returns CDR1 SQVTM and CDR2 ANQGSEA. The CDR3, as DNA: TGCAGCGTTGAACGATCTGCGAACACCGGGGAGCTGTTTTTT. It encodes CSVERSANTGELFF.

This clonotype was seen repeatedly, ten times or more. The V call is TRBV28, the J call TRBJ2-1; D might be TRBD2 (5 bases). The CDR3 runs 14 residues. Germline V CDR1 and CDR2: MDHEN, SYDVKM. V was pared by 5 bases and J by 7 bases, with 15 bases between. The CDR3 DNA reads as TGTGCCAGCAGTCCCCCTGAGGGCGGGAATGAGCAGTTCTTC. Amino acids: CASSPPEGGNEQFF.

This clonotype was seen repeatedly, ten times or more. The CDR3 sequence: CASGLAGDIRRFF. CDR3 sequence (DNA): TGTGCCAGCGGACTAGCGGGAGACATTCGCCGGTTCTTC. The chain employs TRBV7-9 and TRBJ2-1; 13 nucleotides agree with TRBD2. The V gene's germline CDR1 is SEHNR and CDR2 FQNEAQ (reference sequence). The CDR3 sequence is 13 residues long. V gave up 8 bases and J gave up 15 bases; unmatched junction bases: 10.

This clonotype was seen only a few times. The chain uses TRBV28 and TRBJ2-7, with 9 bases identical to TRBD2. This CDR3 is built from 16 residues. The V gene's germline CDR1 is MDHEN and CDR2 SYDVKM. Germline trimming cut 7 bases from V and 7 bases from J; bases unmatched to any gene: 17. As DNA, the CDR3 is TGTGCCAGCAACCCCCCGGGGCTAGCGGGAAGCTTGGAGCAGTACTTC. Its protein product is CASNPPGLAGSLEQYF.